The sequence of this T cell receptor (gamma chain) was determined in a study of fetal and pediatric gammadelta thymocytes (dated by TCRdb to between 2021 and 2022). For the wider study: Previously published data and newly generated, unpublished data were combined in the bulk gammadelta thymocyte repertoires, which were used to strengthen a single-cell study of gammadelta thymocyte development. The bulk gammadelta thymocyte repertoire set covered approximately 10 subjects in total, 3 fetal thymus donors and 7 pediatric thymus donors. Unpublished data were combined with previously published data (refs 27,28) to make up the bulk gammadelta thymocyte repertoires. To increase subject numbers and strengthen the CDR3 publicity analysis, bulk TCR repertoire data were added.

Fetal thymuses came from elective pregnancy terminations at roughly 14 to 22 weeks estimated gestational age, performed for socio-psychological reasons in Singapore. All fetuses were assessed as structurally normal by ultrasound before termination and by gross morphological examination after termination. Thymocytes were stained with Zombie NIR viability dye plus antibodies to CD3 (UCHT1), TCRgammadelta (11F2), TCRVgamma9 (IMMU360) and TCRVdelta2 (IMMU389). Bulk TRD and TRG CDR3 repertoires were generated separately from sorted Vgamma9Vdelta2 and nonVgamma9Vdelta2 gammadelta thymocytes of human fetal and pediatric thymuses. Thymic cell suspensions were prepared from fetal and post-natal thymuses as described previously. NonVgamma9Vdelta2 thymocytes were sorted as CD3+ gammadeltaTCR+ cells that did not have the Vgamma9+Vdelta2+ phenotype. Cells were sorted on a FACS Aria III cell sorter (BD Biosciences).

Data came from an Illumina MiSeq. The authors processed their data as follows. To analyze publicity, the Vgamma9Vdelta2 and nonVgamma9Vdelta2 bulk CDR3 files from each subject were merged so that every subject had one combined repertoire. CDR3 publicity was scored from 0 to 19 by checking each amino acid sequence across 9 single-cell datasets and 10 or so bulk repertoires, using base R and dplyr. Clonotypes were called again by TCRdb from the public reads via CATT, and duplicate nucleotide sequences were then merged into one entry. These V and J calls derive from TCRdb rather than the authors' analysis. Within this sample are about 520 gamma-chain clones, with less than 4.5% of them counted one time only. 45% to 50% of the sample is in the top ten clones. Reading from cysteine to phenylalanine, the CDR3 counts 12 amino acids. The CDR3 DNA has 36 bases and is translated from base 1. Per the germline V gene, VENAVY is the CDR1 and YDSYNSRV is the CDR2. V and J are trimmed by 1 base and 7 bases, and the gene matches miss 0 bases of the junction.

This clone is termed medium-sized (0.01 to 0.1%). Its antigen is not yet known. Base qualities are not at hand, and no much larger clone is one base apart. On the study overall, not on this receptor specifically: Fetal gammadelta thymocyte repertoires were previously reported to be enriched for TRDV2, TRGV8 and TRGV9 usage, low N additions and public CDR3s compared with post-natal repertoires.

This sequence was found in a human fetus. The receptor chain draws on TRGV8 and TRGJP2. The sample was non-Vgamma9Vdelta2 gamma-delta T cells from the thymus. In the paper's terms, the cell subset or site label means: CD3+gammadeltaTCR+ thymocytes not co-expressing Vgamma9 and Vdelta2. The DNA is as follows: TGTGCCACCTGGGATAGTGATTGGATCAAGACGTTT. Its protein reads: CATWDSDWIKTF.